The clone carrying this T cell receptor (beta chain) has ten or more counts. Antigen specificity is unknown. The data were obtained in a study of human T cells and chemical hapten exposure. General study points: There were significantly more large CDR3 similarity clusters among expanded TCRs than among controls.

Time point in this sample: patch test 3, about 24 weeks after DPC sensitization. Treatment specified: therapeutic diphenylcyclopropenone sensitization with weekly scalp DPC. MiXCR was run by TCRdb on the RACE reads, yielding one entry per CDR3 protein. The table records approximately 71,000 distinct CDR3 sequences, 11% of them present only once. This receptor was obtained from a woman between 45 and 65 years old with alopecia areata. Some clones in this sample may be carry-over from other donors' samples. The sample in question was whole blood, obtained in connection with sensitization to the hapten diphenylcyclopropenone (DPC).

CDR3 sequence: CASRVQGGSYEQYF. In DNA form, the CDR3 reads TGTGCCAGCAGGGTCCAGGGGGGCAGCTACGAGCAGTACTTC. This chain links TRBV28 with TRBJ2-7, with D possibly matching TRBD1 (7 bases). The CDR3 is 14 residues long. Per the germline V gene, CDR1 is MDHEN and CDR2 is SYDVKM. V was clipped by 6 bases and J by 3 bases, with 15 bases between them. The full variable domain, with the rest looked up from reference TRBV28 and TRBJ2-7, is DVKVTQSSRYLVKRTGEKVFLECVQDMDHENMFWYRQDPGLGLRLIYFSYDVKMKEKGDIPEGYSVSREKKERFSLILESASTNQTSMYLCASRVQGGSYEQYFGPGTRLTVT.